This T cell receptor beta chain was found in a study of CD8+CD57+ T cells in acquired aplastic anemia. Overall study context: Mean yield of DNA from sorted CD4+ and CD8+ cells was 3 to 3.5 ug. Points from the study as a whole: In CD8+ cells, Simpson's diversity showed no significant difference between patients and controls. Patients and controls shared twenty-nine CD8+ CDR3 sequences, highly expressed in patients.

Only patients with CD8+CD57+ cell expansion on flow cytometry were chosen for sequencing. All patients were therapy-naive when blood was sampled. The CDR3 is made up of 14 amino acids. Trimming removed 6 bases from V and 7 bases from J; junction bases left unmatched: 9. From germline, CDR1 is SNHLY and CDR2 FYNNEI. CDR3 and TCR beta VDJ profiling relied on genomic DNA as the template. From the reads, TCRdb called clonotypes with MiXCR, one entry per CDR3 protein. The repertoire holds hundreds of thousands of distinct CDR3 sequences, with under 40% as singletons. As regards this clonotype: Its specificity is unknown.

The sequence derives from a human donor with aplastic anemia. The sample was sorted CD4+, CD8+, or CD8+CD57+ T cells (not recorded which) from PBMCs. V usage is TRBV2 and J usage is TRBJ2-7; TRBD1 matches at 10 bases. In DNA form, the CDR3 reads TGTGCCAGCAGGCCCGGGACAGGGGTCTATGAGCAGTACTTC. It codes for CASRPGTGVYEQYF.